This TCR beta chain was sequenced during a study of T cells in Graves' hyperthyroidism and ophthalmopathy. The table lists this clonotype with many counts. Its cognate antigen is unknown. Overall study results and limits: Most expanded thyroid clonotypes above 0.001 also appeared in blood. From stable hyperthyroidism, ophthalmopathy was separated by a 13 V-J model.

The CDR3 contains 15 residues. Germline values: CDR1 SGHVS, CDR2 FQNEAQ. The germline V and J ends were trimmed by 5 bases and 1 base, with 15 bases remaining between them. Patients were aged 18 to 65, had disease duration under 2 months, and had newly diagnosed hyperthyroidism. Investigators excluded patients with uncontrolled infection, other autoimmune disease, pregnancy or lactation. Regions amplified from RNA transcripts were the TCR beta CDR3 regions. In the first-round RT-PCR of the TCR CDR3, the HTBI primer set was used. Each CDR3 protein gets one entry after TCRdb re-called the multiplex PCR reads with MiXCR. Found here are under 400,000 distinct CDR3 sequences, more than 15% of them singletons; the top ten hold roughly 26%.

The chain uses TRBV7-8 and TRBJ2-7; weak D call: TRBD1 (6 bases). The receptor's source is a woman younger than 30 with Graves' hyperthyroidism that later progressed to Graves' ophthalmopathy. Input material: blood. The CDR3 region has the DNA TGTGCCAGCAGCCTCTGGGGGCGGTCTTCCTACGAGCAGTACTTC. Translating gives CASSLWGRSSYEQYF.